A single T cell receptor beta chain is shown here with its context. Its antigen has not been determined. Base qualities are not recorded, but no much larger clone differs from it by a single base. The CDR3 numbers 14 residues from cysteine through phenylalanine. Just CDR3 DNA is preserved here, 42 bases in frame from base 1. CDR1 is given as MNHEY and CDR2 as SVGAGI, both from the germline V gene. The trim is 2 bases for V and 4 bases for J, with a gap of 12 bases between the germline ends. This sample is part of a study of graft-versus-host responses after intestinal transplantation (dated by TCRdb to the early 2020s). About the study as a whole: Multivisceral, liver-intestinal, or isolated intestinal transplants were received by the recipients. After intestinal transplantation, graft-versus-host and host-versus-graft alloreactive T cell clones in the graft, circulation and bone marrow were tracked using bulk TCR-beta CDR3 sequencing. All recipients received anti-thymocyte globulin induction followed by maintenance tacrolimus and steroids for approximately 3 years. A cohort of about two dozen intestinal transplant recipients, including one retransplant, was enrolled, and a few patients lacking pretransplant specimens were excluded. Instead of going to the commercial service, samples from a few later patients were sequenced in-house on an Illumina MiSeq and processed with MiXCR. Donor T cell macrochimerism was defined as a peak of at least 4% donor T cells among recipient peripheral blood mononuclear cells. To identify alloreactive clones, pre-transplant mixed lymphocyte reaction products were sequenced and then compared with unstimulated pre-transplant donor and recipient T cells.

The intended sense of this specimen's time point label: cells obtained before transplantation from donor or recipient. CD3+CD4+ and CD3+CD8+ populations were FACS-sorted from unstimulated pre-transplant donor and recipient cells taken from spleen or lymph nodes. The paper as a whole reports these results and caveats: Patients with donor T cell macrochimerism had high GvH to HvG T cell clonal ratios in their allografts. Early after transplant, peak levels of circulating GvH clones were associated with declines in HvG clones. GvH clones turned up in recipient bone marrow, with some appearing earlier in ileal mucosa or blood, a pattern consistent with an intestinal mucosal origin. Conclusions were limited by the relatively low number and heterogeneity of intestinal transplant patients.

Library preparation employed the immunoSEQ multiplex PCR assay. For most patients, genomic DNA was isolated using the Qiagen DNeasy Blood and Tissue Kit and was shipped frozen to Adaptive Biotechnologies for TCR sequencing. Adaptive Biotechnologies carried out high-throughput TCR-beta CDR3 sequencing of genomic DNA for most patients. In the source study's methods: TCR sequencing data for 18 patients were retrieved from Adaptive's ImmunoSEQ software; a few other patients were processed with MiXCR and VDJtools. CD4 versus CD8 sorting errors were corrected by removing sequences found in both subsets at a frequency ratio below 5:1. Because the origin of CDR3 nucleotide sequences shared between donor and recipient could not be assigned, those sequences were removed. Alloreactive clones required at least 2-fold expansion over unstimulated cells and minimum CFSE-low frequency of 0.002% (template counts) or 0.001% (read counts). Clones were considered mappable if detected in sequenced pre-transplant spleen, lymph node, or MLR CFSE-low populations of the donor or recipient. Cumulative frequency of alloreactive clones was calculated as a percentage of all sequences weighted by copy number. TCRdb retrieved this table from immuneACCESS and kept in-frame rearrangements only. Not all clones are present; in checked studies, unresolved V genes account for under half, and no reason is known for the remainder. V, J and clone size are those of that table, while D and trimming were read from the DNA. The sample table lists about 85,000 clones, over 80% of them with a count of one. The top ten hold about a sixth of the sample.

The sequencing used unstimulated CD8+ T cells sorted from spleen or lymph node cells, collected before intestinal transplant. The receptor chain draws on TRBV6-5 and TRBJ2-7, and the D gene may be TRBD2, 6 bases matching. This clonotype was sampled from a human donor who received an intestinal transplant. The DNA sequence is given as TGTGCCAGCAGTTACGGGGGACTTCTTTACGAGCAGTACTTC. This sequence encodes CASSYGGLLYEQYF.